What follows are 22 T cell receptor beta chains derived from one specimen sequenced in a study of T cells in Graves' hyperthyroidism and ophthalmopathy. RNA transcripts were the template for amplifying TCR beta CDR3 regions. Primed by the HTBI set, a first-round RT-PCR was run on the TCR CDR3. TCRdb ran MiXCR on the multiplex PCR reads and lists one entry per CDR3 protein. The top ten clones hold 35% to 50% of a sample with around 200,000 distinct CDR3 sequences, about 17% of them seen once. Sequenced input: blood. These TCRs come from a man aged 35-49 years with Graves' hyperthyroidism.

V gene TRBV19 combines with J gene TRBJ1-5; 8 positions agree with TRBD1. From germline, CDR1 is LNHDA and CDR2 SQIVND (reference sequence). Trimming removed 4 bases from V and 2 bases from J; junction bases left unmatched: 7. The CDR3 has 16 residues. In nucleotides, the CDR3 is TGTGCCAGTAGTAACTTTAACAGGGGGGGCAATCAGCCCCAGCATTTT. Amino acid sequence: CASSNFNRGGNQPQHF. Drawing the rest from reference TRBV19 and TRBJ1-5, the complete variable domain is DGGITQSPKYLFRKEGQNVTLSCEQNLNHDAMYWYRQDPGQGLRLIYYSQIVNDFQKGDIAEGYSVSREKKESFPLTVTSAQKNPTAFYLCASSNFNRGGNQPQHFGDGTRLSIL.

The table lists this clonotype with a few counts. The J gene is TRBJ2-7, the V gene TRBV4-1; perhaps TRBD1 as D (6 bases). This CDR3 has 18 residues. Germline V gene lookup returns CDR1 MGHRA and CDR2 YSYEKL. Between the trimmed V and J ends, which lost 1 base and 3 bases, there was a span of 22 bases. CDR3 sequence: CASSQAPYLKDSFYEQYF. CDR3 nucleotides: TGCGCCAGCAGCCAAGCCCCTTACCTTAAGGACAGCTTCTACGAGCAGTACTTC.

In its sample, this clonotype was seen many times. V usage is TRBV11-2 and J usage is TRBJ2-7; D may be TRBD2 (5 bases). The CDR3 runs 12 residues. Germline CDR1 reads SGHAT; CDR2 reads FQNNGV. Between the trimmed V and J ends, which lost 5 bases and 6 bases, there was a span of 11 bases. Here the CDR3 DNA reads TGTGCCAGCAGCCGCGGGCGGGCCGAGCAGTACTTC. Its translation is CASSRGRAEQYF.

This clonotype was found many times. The rearrangement uses TRBV5-1 and TRBJ1-1, with a weak D call TRBD1 (5 bases). V was shortened by 4 bases and J by 7 bases, with 11 bases between the two germline ends. The length of the CDR3 is 12 residues. Germline CDR1 and CDR2: SGHRS and YFSETQ. The CDR3 sequence is CASSASGSEAFF. CDR3 nucleotides: TGCGCCAGCAGCGCATCAGGGAGTGAAGCTTTCTTT.

This clonotype appeared many times. The gene calls are TRBV3-1 and TRBJ1-1; unclear D gene. Trimming removed 1 base from V and 7 bases from J, with 13 bases in between. The CDR3 sequence is 14 residues long. From germline, CDR1 is LGHDT and CDR2 YNNKEL (reference sequence). The CDR3: CASSQADLRDEAFF. The CDR3 DNA sequence: TGTGCCAGCAGCCAAGCTGACCTTCGGGATGAAGCTTTCTTT. Full variable domain (outside the CDR3, taken from reference TRBV3-1 and TRBJ1-1): DTAVSQTPKYLVTQMGNDKSIKCEQNLGHDTMYWYKQDSKKFLKIMFSYNNKELIINETVPNRFSPKSPDKAHLNLHINSLELGDSAVYFCASSQADLRDEAFFGQGTRLTVV.

This clonotype was seen repeatedly, ten times or more. Here the CDR3 DNA reads TGTGCCATCAGTGAGGCAGTAAGTTCCTACAATGAGCAGTTCTTC. Translating it yields CAISEAVSSYNEQFF. The rearrangement links TRBV10-3 to TRBJ2-1; D unclear. The V end lost 2 bases, the J end lost 1 base, and 9 bases lay between the germline ends. Germline V gene data show CDR1 as ENHRY and CDR2 as SYGVKD. This CDR3 is 15 amino acids long.

This clonotype appeared many times. The chain is built from TRBV11-2 and TRBJ2-2; D is uncertain. Germline V lookup: CDR1 SGHAT, CDR2 FQNNGV. The CDR3 contains 14 residues. Trimming shortened V by 8 bases and J by 1 base, and 11 bases separated the two germline ends. The CDR3 DNA is TGTGCCAGCCATACTTCCCGGAACACCGGGGAGCTGTTTTTT. Amino acids: CASHTSRNTGELFF.

V is TRBV19 and J is TRBJ1-5, with TRBD1 identical over 7 bases. CDR3 length: 14 residues. CDR1 is LNHDA, CDR2 SQIVND, per germline (reference sequence). Trimming took 1 base from V and 5 from J; bases not matched to a gene: 2. The CDR3 region is CASSIGQGYQPQHF. The DNA of the CDR3 is TGTGCCAGTAGTATAGGACAGGGATATCAGCCCCAGCATTTT.

The chain uses TRBV6-6 and TRBJ1-4; D gene unclear. Germline CDR1 is MNHNY and CDR2 is SVGAGI (reference sequence). This CDR3 spans 15 amino acids. Trimming took off 0 bases at V and 5 bases at J, with 10 bases between the two ends. CDR3 DNA sequence: TGTGCCAGCAGTTACTCCCTGTCGCGGAATGAAAAACTGTTTTTT. It codes for CASSYSLSRNEKLFF.

This clonotype has more than one count but fewer than ten. A much more abundant neighbour one base away suggests this may be a read error. V usage is TRBV5-1 and J usage is TRBJ2-7; D perhaps matches TRBD1 (6 bases). V was shortened by 7 bases and J by 2 bases, with 16 bases between the two germline ends. The V gene's germline CDR1 is SGHRS and CDR2 YFSETQ. CDR3 length: 14 residues. In DNA, the CDR3 is TGCGCCAGCGGTCCAGGGGCAGGGGCCTACGAGCAGTACTTC. Translation gives CASGPGAGAYEQYF. Combining the CDR3 with reference TRBV5-1 and TRBJ2-7 gives the whole variable domain KAGVTQTPRYLIKTRGQQVTLSCSPISGHRSVSWYQQTPGQGLQFLFEYFSETQRNKGNFPGRFSGRQFSNSRSEMNVSTLELGDSALYLCASGPGAGAYEQYFGPGTRLTVT.

This clonotype was picked up a small number of times. Germline and junction disagree at one end, which may indicate a read error. This chain uses TRBV3-1 with TRBJ1-3; D is undetermined. The CDR3 has 14 residues. The V gene's germline CDR1 is LGHDT and CDR2 YNNKEL (reference sequence). In DNA form, the CDR3 reads TGTGCCTGCAGCCAAGACCGCTCTGGAAACACCATATATTTT. It encodes CACSQDRSGNTIYF. The full variable domain, rest sourced from reference TRBV3-1 and TRBJ1-3, is DTAVSQTPKYLVTQMGNDKSIKCEQNLGHDTMYWYKQDSKKFLKIMFSYNNKELIINETVPNRFSPKSPDKAHLNLHINSLELGDSAVYFCACSQDRSGNTIYFGEGSWLTVV.

In this sample, this clonotype turned up a few times. A much larger clone is a single base away; this may be a read error. This chain links TRBV11-3 with TRBJ2-2, with D hard to call. The CDR3 spans 14 residues. V gave up 4 bases and J gave up 5 bases, with 11 bases separating them. The germline V gene encodes CDR1 SGHNT and CDR2 YENEEA. CDR3 DNA sequence: TGTGCCAGCAGCTCTTCAGTAGCAACCGGGGAGCTGTTTTTT. The encoded protein is CASSSSVATGELFF.

This clonotype was seen many times. The chain is built from TRBV5-6 and TRBJ2-7; D may be TRBD2 (5 bases). CDR1 is SGHDT and CDR2 is YYEEEE in the germline V gene. Between the trimmed V and J ends, which lost 7 bases and 2 bases, there was a span of 16 bases. This CDR3 has 14 amino acids. CDR3 in DNA: TGTGCCAGCTATAAGCGGATAGGCGCCTACGAGCAGTACTTC. This codes for CASYKRIGAYEQYF.

Many counts were recorded for this clonotype. This chain connects TRBV4-1 to TRBJ1-5; D may be TRBD1 (5 bases). The V end was cut by 4 bases, the J end by 1 base, with 17 bases between. The CDR3 has 17 residues. Germline lookup yields CDR1 MGHRA and CDR2 YSYEKL. DNA of the CDR3: TGCGCCAGCAGCCCCGACCCAGGGAGAAGGAGCAATCAGCCCCAGCATTTT. It specifies CASSPDPGRRSNQPQHF.

The rearrangement uses TRBV28 and TRBJ1-6, with D unclear. This CDR3 contains 15 residues. The V end was cut by 6 bases, the J end by 9 bases, with 18 bases between. Germline V gene sequence: CDR1 MDHEN, CDR2 SYDVKM. The CDR3 bases are TGTGCCAGCAGATCTTCCGGGCTCAGTAGTTCACCCCTCCACTTT. This sequence encodes CASRSSGLSSSPLHF.

In this sample, this clonotype turned up a few times. The chain carries TRBV12-3 or TRBV12-4 and TRBJ2-3; a weak D match, TRBD2 (7 bases). This CDR3 contains 22 residues. V lost 0 bases and J 5 bases, leaving 33 bases between the germline ends. The CDR3 here is CASSLAPGDGTPTMGRGDTQYF. The CDR3 DNA follows: TGTGCCAGCAGTTTAGCGCCAGGGGATGGTACACCCACGATGGGGAGGGGAGATACGCAGTATTTT.

The CDR3 coding sequence is TGTGCCAGCTCAGCCGGGGCCAGTTGGAACACCTTC. Translated: CASSAGASWNTF. This chain connects TRBV7-9 to TRBJ1-2; D perhaps matches TRBD1 (5 bases). V lost 8 bases, J lost 12 bases, and 19 bases lay in between. The CDR3 runs to 12 residues. CDR1 SEHNR and CDR2 FQNEAQ come from the germline V gene (reference sequence).

The chain carries TRBV18 and TRBJ1-1; 8 bases map to TRBD1. The germline gives CDR1 KGHSH, CDR2 LQKENI. V lost 3 bases and J lost 2; bases outside the gene matches: 5. This CDR3 comprises 15 residues. Written as DNA, the CDR3 is TGTGCCAGCTCACCGCGAACAGGGGGAAACACTGAAGCTTTCTTT. This gives the protein CASSPRTGGNTEAFF.

This clonotype was observed a handful of times. The chain couples TRBV20-1 to TRBJ2-2, with D possibly TRBD1 on 6 matching bases. CDR3 length: 17 amino acids. Germline CDR1 and CDR2: DFQATT and SNEGSKA (reference sequence). Trimming stripped 0 bases from V and 5 bases from J, with 19 bases between. CDR3 in DNA: TGCAGTGCTAGAGATCTCTTACGGGGACAAGGAACCGGGGAGCTGTTTTTT. The encoded protein is CSARDLLRGQGTGELFF.

This clonotype was seen at least ten times. V gene TRBV7-2 combines with J gene TRBJ2-2; weak D call: TRBD1 (6 bases). The CDR3 totals 15 residues. V was trimmed by 5 bases and J by 2 bases, leaving 12 bases between them. Germline V gene lookup returns CDR1 SGHTA and CDR2 FQGNSA. In nucleotides, the CDR3 is TGTGCCAGCAGCCGACAGGACCTTAACACCGGGGAGCTGTTTTTT. This gives the protein CASSRQDLNTGELFF. Based on the CDR3 plus reference TRBV7-2 and TRBJ2-2, the full variable domain is GAGVSQSPSNKVTEKGKDVELRCDPISGHTALYWYRQSLGQGLEFLIYFQGNSAPDKSGLPSDRFSAERTGGSVSTLTIQRTQQEDSAVYLCASSRQDLNTGELFFGEGSRLTVL.

Notes on this clonotype: One end of the junction varies from germline; a read error may be responsible. The chain uses TRBV6-1 and TRBJ2-5; 8 nucleotides align to TRBD2. The length of the CDR3 is 13 residues. Looked up from germline, CDR1 is MNHNS and CDR2 is SASEGT. In DNA form, the CDR3 reads TGTGCCAGCAGTCCACTAGCGGAAGATACCCAGTACTTC. Its translation: CASSPLAEDTQYF.

This clonotype occurred many times. The V call is TRBV12-3 or TRBV12-4, the J call TRBJ2-2, with D possibly being TRBD1 (5 bases). The ends were cut back, 7 bases at V and 1 base at J, with 19 bases in the middle. This CDR3 contains 17 residues. The CDR3, as DNA: TGTGCCAGCAACGTGCAGGGAATCCGTCTGAACACCGGGGAGCTGTTTTTT. It encodes CASNVQGIRLNTGELFF.